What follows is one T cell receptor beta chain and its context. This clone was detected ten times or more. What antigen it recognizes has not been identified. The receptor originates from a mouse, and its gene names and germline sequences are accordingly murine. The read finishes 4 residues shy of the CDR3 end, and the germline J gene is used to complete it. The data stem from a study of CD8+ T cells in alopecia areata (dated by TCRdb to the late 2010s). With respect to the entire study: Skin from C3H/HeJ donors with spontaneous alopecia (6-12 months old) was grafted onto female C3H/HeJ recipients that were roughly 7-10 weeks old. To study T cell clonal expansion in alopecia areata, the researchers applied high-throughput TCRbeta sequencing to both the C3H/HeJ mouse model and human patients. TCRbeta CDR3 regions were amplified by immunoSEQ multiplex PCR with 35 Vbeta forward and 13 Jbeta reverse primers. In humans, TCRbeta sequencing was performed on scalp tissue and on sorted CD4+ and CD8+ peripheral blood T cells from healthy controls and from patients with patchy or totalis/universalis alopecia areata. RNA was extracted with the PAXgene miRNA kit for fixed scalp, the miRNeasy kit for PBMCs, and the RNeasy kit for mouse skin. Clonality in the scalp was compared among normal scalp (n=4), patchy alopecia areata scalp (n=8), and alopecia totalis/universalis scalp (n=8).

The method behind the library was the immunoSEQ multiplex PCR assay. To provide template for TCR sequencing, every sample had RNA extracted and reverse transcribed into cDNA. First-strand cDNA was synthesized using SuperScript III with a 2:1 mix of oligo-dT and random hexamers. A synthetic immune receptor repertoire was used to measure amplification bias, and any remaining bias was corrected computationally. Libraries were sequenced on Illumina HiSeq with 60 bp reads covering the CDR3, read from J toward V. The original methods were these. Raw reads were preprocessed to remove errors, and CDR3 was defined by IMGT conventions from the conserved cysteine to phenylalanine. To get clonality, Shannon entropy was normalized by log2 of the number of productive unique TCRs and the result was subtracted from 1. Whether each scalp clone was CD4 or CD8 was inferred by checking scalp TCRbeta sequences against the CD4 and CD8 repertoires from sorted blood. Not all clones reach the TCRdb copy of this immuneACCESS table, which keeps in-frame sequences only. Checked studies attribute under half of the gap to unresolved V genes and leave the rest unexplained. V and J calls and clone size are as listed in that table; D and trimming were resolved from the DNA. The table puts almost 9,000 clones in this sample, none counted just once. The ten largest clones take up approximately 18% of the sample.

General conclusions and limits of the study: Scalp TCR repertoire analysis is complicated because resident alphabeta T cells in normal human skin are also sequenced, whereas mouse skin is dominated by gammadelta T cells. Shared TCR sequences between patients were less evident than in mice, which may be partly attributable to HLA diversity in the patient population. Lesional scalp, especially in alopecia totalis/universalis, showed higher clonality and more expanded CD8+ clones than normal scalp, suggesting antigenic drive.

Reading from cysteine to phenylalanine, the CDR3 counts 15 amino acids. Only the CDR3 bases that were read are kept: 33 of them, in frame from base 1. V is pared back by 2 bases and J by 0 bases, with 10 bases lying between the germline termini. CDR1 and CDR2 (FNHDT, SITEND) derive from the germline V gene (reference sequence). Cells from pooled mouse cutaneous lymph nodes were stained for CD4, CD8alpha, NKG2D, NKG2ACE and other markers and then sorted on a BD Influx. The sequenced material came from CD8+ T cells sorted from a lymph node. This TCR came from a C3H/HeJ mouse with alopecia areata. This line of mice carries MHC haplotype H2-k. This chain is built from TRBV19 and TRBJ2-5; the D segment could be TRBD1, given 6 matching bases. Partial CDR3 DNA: TGTGCCAGCAGTATCGGACAGAAAAACCAAGAC. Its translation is CASSIGQKNQD. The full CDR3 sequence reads CASSIGQKNQDTQYF. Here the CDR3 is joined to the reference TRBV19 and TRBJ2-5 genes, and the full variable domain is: GGIITQTPKFLIGQEGQKLTLKCQQNFNHDTMYWYRQDSGKGLRLIYYSITENDLQKGDLSEGYDASREKKSSFSLTVTSAQKNEMAVFLCASSIGQKNQDTQYFGPGTRLLVL.